The rows below give T cell receptor beta chains drawn from one sample of a study of T cell repertoires in cytomegalovirus infection. Their cognate antigens are unknown. TCRdb re-called the reads with MiXCR, one entry per CDR3 protein. The table shows around 900,000 distinct CDR3 sequences, with more than 25% occurring only once. This specimen consisted of cultured CD8+ T cells from PBMCs, obtained from culture after CMV antigen stimulation. Every receptor here comes from a human donor in good health (CMV status not recorded). Some clones in this sample may be carry-over from other donors' samples. Both conserved end residues are part of each CDR3. Each record gives: D gene, V gene, J gene, clone size, CDR3 DNA, CDR3 protein. D genes are given only for firm matches. Some rows mark clone size as missing; the rest say once, few, many or name a class of expanded clone.

-	TRBV12-3/TRBV12-4	TRBJ1-2	-	TGTGCCAGCAGTCATTCTGGGCGAAGGGACTACACCTTC	CASSHSGRRDYTF
-	TRBV24-1	TRBJ2-3	few	TGTGCCACCAGTGATTTGCCCGGTAGCGCAGATACGCAGTATTTT	CATSDLPGSADTQYF
-	TRBV4-3	TRBJ2-1	few	TGCGCCAGCAGCCAAGATCAACTACTGAAACCATACAATGAGCAGTTCTTC	CASSQDQLLKPYNEQFF
TRBD1	TRBV6-1	TRBJ2-2	many	TGTGCCAGCAGTGGGCGACAGGGACGCTTGAGGACCACCGGGGAGCTGTTTTTT	CASSGRQGRLRTTGELFF
-	TRBV4-3	TRBJ2-1	-	TGCGCCAGCAGCCATCCGAGGTGGGCGTCCAGCTCCTACAATGAGCAGTTCTTC	CASSHPRWASSSYNEQFF
TRBD1	TRBV28	TRBJ2-1	-	TGTGCCAGCAGTTGGATCAGACAGGGCTACAATGAGCAGTTCTTC	CASSWIRQGYNEQFF
-	TRBV15	TRBJ1-1	-	TGTGCCACCAGCAGATCCCGCTCACGGATATCGAACACTGAAGCTTTCTTT	CATSRSRSRISNTEAFF
-	TRBV7-9	TRBJ2-2	many	TGTGCCAGCAGCTTAGACGGTTCCGGGGAGCTGTTTTTT	CASSLDGSGELFF
TRBD2	TRBV6-6	TRBJ2-2	few	TGTGCCAGCAGTTACTCGGGAGCGGGGGGCCTCGGCGGGGAGCTGTTTTTT	CASSYSGAGGLGGELFF
-	TRBV10-3	TRBJ2-3	-	TGTGCCATCAGTAACGGGGGGCAAGGGCATACGCAGTATTTT	CAISNGGQGHTQYF
-	TRBV20-1	TRBJ2-7	few	TGCAGTGCTAGACCACACCTTACCTACGAGCAGTACTTC	CSARPHLTYEQYF
TRBD2	TRBV4-2	TRBJ2-1	few	TGTGCCAGCAGCCAAGCTTTCGTAGCGGGGGACAATGAGCAGTTCTTC	CASSQAFVAGDNEQFF
TRBD2	TRBV6-2/TRBV6-3	TRBJ2-5	-	TGTGCCAGCAGTTACCGTCCGCTAGCGGGGTTTGAAGAGACCCAGTACTTC	CASSYRPLAGFEETQYF
-	TRBV20-1	TRBJ2-3	-	TGCAGTGCTAGCCCACCCCTTAATGGACCAGATACGCAGTATTTT	CSASPPLNGPDTQYF
-	TRBV7-9	TRBJ1-5	-	TGTGCCAGCAGCGACCTCGGGCAGAACAATCAGCCCCAGCATTTT	CASSDLGQNNQPQHF
-	TRBV20-1	TRBJ1-2	many	TGCAGTGCTAACAGCCGGGCCGCGGGGGATGGCTACACCTTC	CSANSRAAGDGYTF
TRBD1	TRBV20-1	TRBJ1-1	many	TGCAGTGCTAGGAAGGACAGGGCCCTTGGGTCTGAAGCTTTCTTT	CSARKDRALGSEAFF
-	TRBV5-6	TRBJ2-7	-	TGTGCCAGCAGCCCGGACCAACCTAGAGATTTTTACGAGCAGTACTTC	CASSPDQPRDFYEQYF
-	TRBV7-2	TRBJ2-1	few	TGTGCCAGCAGCCCCATAGGCCTAGCCTACAATGAGCAGTTCTTC	CASSPIGLAYNEQFF
-	TRBV4-2	TRBJ1-1	-	TGTGCCAGCAGCCAAGGGGAGGGCCCAGACACTGAAGCTTTCTTT	CASSQGEGPDTEAFF
-	TRBV19	TRBJ1-5	-	TGTGCCAGTAGTACCGATAGTGGGGCCAATCAGCCCCAGCATTTT	CASSTDSGANQPQHF
-	TRBV6-1	TRBJ2-2	few	TGTGCCAGCAATAGGGGGACCGGGGAGCTGTTTTTT	CASNRGTGELFF
-	TRBV19	TRBJ2-1	-	TGTGCCAGTAGTATAGCAGGGACCGTATACAATGAGCAGTTCTTC	CASSIAGTVYNEQFF
-	TRBV24-1	TRBJ2-3	-	TGTGCCACCACCGGGGGAGGCACAGATACGCAGTATTTT	CATTGGGTDTQYF
-	TRBV4-1	TRBJ1-1	few	TGCGCCAGCAGCCCTCCCTTTTCGATGAACACTGAAGCTTTCTTT	CASSPPFSMNTEAFF
-	TRBV19	TRBJ2-2	few	TGTGCCAGTAGAAAGATCGGGGAGCTGTTTTTT	CASRKIGELFF
-	TRBV7-8	TRBJ2-7	few	TGTGCCAGCAGCACGACTAGTTCCTTATACGAGCAGTACTTC	CASSTTSSLYEQYF
TRBD1	TRBV7-9	TRBJ1-2	-	TGTGCCAGCAGCTTAGGAGGAGGGGGCGCTGGTTTTGATGGCTACACCTTC	CASSLGGGGAGFDGYTF
TRBD2	TRBV28	TRBJ2-1	-	TGTGCCAGCAGGCGCGCCGGGATGGAGCGGGGGGCCCTCAATGAGCAGTTCTTC	CASRRAGMERGALNEQFF
-	TRBV6-6	TRBJ1-1	-	TGTGCCAGCAAAACAAACCCGAACACTGAAGCTTTCTTT	CASKTNPNTEAFF
TRBD1	TRBV7-3	TRBJ2-7	-	TGTGCCAGCAGCTTAACGGGACAGGGACGCTACGAGCAGTACTTC	CASSLTGQGRYEQYF
-	TRBV6-5	TRBJ2-2	-	TGTGCCAGCAGTTACGGTGGGGGGAACACCGGGGAGCTGTTTTTT	CASSYGGGNTGELFF
-	TRBV10-2	TRBJ2-3	few	TGCGCCAGCAGTGAGCGCGTGGATACGCAGTATTTT	CASSERVDTQYF
TRBD1	TRBV5-6	TRBJ1-5	-	TGTGCCAGCACCCAGGGGGGTCGTAATCAGCCCCAGCATTTT	CASTQGGRNQPQHF
TRBD2	TRBV5-1	TRBJ2-5	-	TGCGCCAGCAGCTGGACTAGCAAGGAGACCCAGTACTTC	CASSWTSKETQYF
-	TRBV15	TRBJ2-1	-	TGTGCCACCAGCACCCAAGACGGCAGGGTCTACAATGAGCAGTTCTTC	CATSTQDGRVYNEQFF
-	TRBV27	TRBJ1-1	few	TGTGCCAGCAGTTTAGGGGTTAATGACAGGCGCCCCGAGGAGAACACTGAAGCTTTCTTT	CASSLGVNDRRPEENTEAFF
-	TRBV6-6	TRBJ2-1	-	TGTGCCAGCACCCTCGACCGAAATGAGCAGTTCTTC	CASTLDRNEQFF
-	TRBV29-1	TRBJ2-6	few	TGCAGCGTTCTGGACGACTCTGGGGCCAACGTCCTGACTTTC	CSVLDDSGANVLTF
TRBD2	TRBV4-3	TRBJ2-1	few	TGCGCCAGCAGCCAAGATTGGAGTAGCGGGTTACTCTCCTACAATGAGCAGTTCTTC	CASSQDWSSGLLSYNEQFF
TRBD1	TRBV20-1	TRBJ2-7	-	TGCAGTGCCCAAGACAGGGGTTTCGACGAGCAGTACTTC	CSAQDRGFDEQYF
TRBD1	TRBV20-1	TRBJ2-2	-	TGCAGTGCTAGAGACAGGGGGAGTGTGGACACCGGGGAGCTGTTTTTT	CSARDRGSVDTGELFF
-	TRBV7-2	TRBJ2-1	many	TGTGCCAGCAGCTTAGCGTTGGGGGGCATAGGCTCCTACAATGAGCAGTTCTTC	CASSLALGGIGSYNEQFF
TRBD1	TRBV19	TRBJ1-2	few	TGTGCCAGTACCGGGACAGGGAACGGCTACACCTTC	CASTGTGNGYTF
-	TRBV7-8	TRBJ2-1	many	TGTGCCAGCAGCCTGTCTAGGCAGAGGATAAATGAGCAGTTCTTC	CASSLSRQRINEQFF
-	TRBV6-8	TRBJ2-5	-	TGTGCCAGCAGTTACGACATTCTCCAAGAGACCCAGTACTTC	CASSYDILQETQYF
-	TRBV2	TRBJ2-1	-	TGTGCCAGCAGATGGACGGACAATGAGCAGTTCTTC	CASRWTDNEQFF
-	TRBV29-1	TRBJ2-1	-	TGCAGCGGCATCGACGGGGAGCAGTTCTTC	CSGIDGEQFF
-	TRBV7-2	TRBJ1-3	few	TGTGCCAGCAGCTTAGACGGAATCGCCATATATTTT	CASSLDGIAIYF
-	TRBV9	TRBJ1-2	few	TGTGCCAGCAGCCCAACCCAGGAGGGCTACACCTTC	CASSPTQEGYTF
-	TRBV7-9	TRBJ2-1	-	TGTGCCAGCAGCGGGGGACCCTCGTTATACAATGAGCAGTTCTTC	CASSGGPSLYNEQFF
TRBD1	TRBV7-3	TRBJ2-3	-	TGTGCCAGCCAGAGAAGGGACAGGGGTACCACAGATACGCAGTATTTT	CASQRRDRGTTDTQYF
-	TRBV6-7	TRBJ1-3	-	TGTGCCAGCAGTTACCCCGGGCCGGTCAGAAGCTCTGGAAACACCATATATTTT	CASSYPGPVRSSGNTIYF
-	TRBV7-9	TRBJ1-3	-	TGTGCCAGCAGCTCCCGGACAGTTCCTGGAAACACCATATATTTT	CASSSRTVPGNTIYF
-	TRBV7-8	TRBJ1-5	many	TGTGCCAGCAGCTTAAACGGGGTTTGGCCCCAGCATTTT	CASSLNGVWPQHF
-	TRBV20-1	TRBJ2-7	-	TGCAGTGCCCCCCCCCCACGGACCCTCGCCAATGAGCAGTACTTC	CSAPPPRTLANEQYF
TRBD1	TRBV27	TRBJ2-1	many	TGTGCCAGCAGACTGGACAGGGGGTATGAGCAGTTCTTC	CASRLDRGYEQFF